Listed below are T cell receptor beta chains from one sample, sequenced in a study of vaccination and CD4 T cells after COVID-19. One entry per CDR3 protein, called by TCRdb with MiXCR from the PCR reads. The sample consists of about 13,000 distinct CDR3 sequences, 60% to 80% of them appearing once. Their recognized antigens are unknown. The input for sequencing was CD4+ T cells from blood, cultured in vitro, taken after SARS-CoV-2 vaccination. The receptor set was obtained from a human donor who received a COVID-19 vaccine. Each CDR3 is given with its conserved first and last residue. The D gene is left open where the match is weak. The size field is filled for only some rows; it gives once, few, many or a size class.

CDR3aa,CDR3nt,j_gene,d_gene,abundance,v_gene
CATSYFGGNNSPLHF,TGTGCCACCAGCTATTTCGGGGGAAATAATTCACCCCTCCACTTT,TRBJ1-6,-,-,TRBV15
CSARGRGGLDEQYF,TGCAGTGCCAGGGGGCGGGGGGGCCTCGACGAGCAGTACTTC,TRBJ2-7,-,-,TRBV20-1
CASSGPSSTDTQYF,TGTGCCAGTTCAGGACCAAGTAGCACAGATACGCAGTATTTT,TRBJ2-3,-,-,TRBV19
CSARDRTGGWGTEAFF,TGCAGTGCTAGAGATCGGACAGGGGGATGGGGCACTGAAGCTTTCTTT,TRBJ1-1,TRBD1,-,TRBV20-1
CASSDDFNQPQHF,TGTGCCAGCAGTGACGACTTCAATCAGCCCCAGCATTTT,TRBJ1-5,-,few,TRBV2
CASSIGVQGIVGNQPQHF,TGTGCCAGTAGTATTGGGGTCCAGGGAATAGTTGGCAATCAGCCCCAGCATTTT,TRBJ1-5,-,-,TRBV19
CACPGQTEAFF,TGTGCCTGCCCGGGACAGACTGAAGCTTTCTTT,TRBJ1-1,TRBD1,-,TRBV30
CASSLVTGLSTDTQYF,TGTGCCAGCAGCTTAGTGACGGGACTAAGCACAGATACGCAGTATTTT,TRBJ2-3,TRBD2,medium-sized,TRBV7-8
CASSPNAREGGHGYTF,TGTGCCAGCTCACCAAACGCCAGGGAGGGCGGACATGGCTACACCTTC,TRBJ1-2,-,once,TRBV18
CASSVPGQATDTQYF,TGTGCCAGCAGCGTACCGGGACAGGCTACAGATACGCAGTATTTT,TRBJ2-3,TRBD1,-,TRBV2
CASSPQGANQPQHF,TGTGCCAGCAGCCCACAGGGGGCGAATCAGCCCCAGCATTTT,TRBJ1-5,TRBD1,-,TRBV12-3/TRBV12-4
CASSDNRWGQGAGYTF,TGTGCCAGCAGTGATAATAGGTGGGGGCAGGGAGCCGGCTACACCTTC,TRBJ1-2,-,-,TRBV2
CATTRDRVNTEAFF,TGTGCCACCACCAGGGACAGGGTGAACACTGAAGCTTTCTTT,TRBJ1-1,TRBD1,-,TRBV11-1
CASERTSGQETQYF,TGCGCCAGTGAGAGGACTAGCGGACAAGAGACCCAGTACTTC,TRBJ2-5,TRBD2,-,TRBV5-1
CSARVPTGEGNQPQHF,TGCAGTGCTAGAGTCCCGACAGGGGAAGGCAATCAGCCCCAGCATTTT,TRBJ1-5,TRBD1,few,TRBV20-1
CASSLGGARYF,TGTGCCAGCAGCTTAGGAGGGGCTCGGTATTTT,TRBJ2-3,-,-,TRBV7-9
CASSSRTADHEKLFF,TGTGCCAGCAGTTCTCGGACGGCAGATCATGAAAAACTGTTTTTT,TRBJ1-4,-,-,TRBV6-5
CASSSPGAMAYGYTF,TGTGCCAGCAGTTCCCCGGGGGCCATGGCCTATGGCTACACCTTC,TRBJ1-2,-,-,TRBV27
CASSPQGRGQPQHF,TGTGCCAGCAGTCCACAGGGGCGAGGGCAGCCCCAGCATTTT,TRBJ1-5,TRBD1,-,TRBV27
CASSLSQGFSGNTIYF,TGTGCCAGCAGCTTAAGTCAGGGGTTCTCTGGAAACACCATATATTTT,TRBJ1-3,-,-,TRBV7-9
CATSDPGNTEAFF,TGTGCCACCAGTGACCCGGGGAACACTGAAGCTTTCTTT,TRBJ1-1,-,-,TRBV24-1